This TCR beta chain was retrieved from a study of blood T cells in healthy people across ages (dated by TCRdb to the mid-2010s). Background on the whole study: In model experiments, roughly one uniquely barcoded TCR beta cDNA molecule per two T cells was captured by template switching. Donors were grouped into four age groups: young (average approximately 15 years), middle-aged (roughly 37), aged (approximately 58) and long-lived (approximately 82). Two additional independent replicas of 1 million unique cDNA reads from the same blood draw were analyzed for two donors (one aged 18 to 30 and one aged 80 or older). The study measured age-related changes in TCR beta repertoire diversity using deep sequencing normalized with unique cDNA molecular identifiers. Donors of different ages were randomly distributed across sequencing lanes to avoid experimental bias. Study-wide findings and limitations: Observed TCR beta diversity per million T cells fell roughly linearly with age, and a significant reduction was already apparent by age approximately 41. The long-lived group showed more naive CD4+ T cells, fewer expanded clones and increased TCR diversity than the aged group, suggesting age selection. Since profiling was done on bulk unsorted PBMCs, naive and antigen-experienced compartments could not be conclusively compared. There was a strong correlation between observed TCR beta diversity and the percentage of naive T cells measured by flow cytometry. The CMV infection status of donors was not known, potentially confounding age-related changes in expanded clonotypes. Estimates of total diversity based on one million sequenced T cells were regarded as lower bounds and as underestimates.

To prepare the library, 5' RACE was applied. Sequencer: Illumina HiSeq 2500. The second PCR ran for roughly 7 to 11 cycles and used a J-beta primer mix along with a sample-barcoded 5' primer. Each TCR beta cDNA molecule received a unique molecular identifier from a template-switch 5' adaptor carrying 12 random nucleotides. Each sample yielded at least 2.5 million CDR3-containing paired-end reads. All of the RNA was converted into first-strand cDNA using the Mint cDNA synthesis kit, with a TRBC-specific oligonucleotide serving as the primer. All cDNA was treated with uracil-DNA glycosylase and then went through a first 18-cycle PCR with the universal primers M1SS and BC2_uni_R. In the original analysis: Normalization of each sample was performed by random selection of 1 million high-quality reads, each carrying a distinct molecular identifier. Instead of being binned into consensus sequences, reads that shared molecular identifiers were thrown out. CDR3 identification, clonotype clustering and error correction used MiTCR with a Q25 quality threshold and the strictest error-elimination algorithm. A nonparametric unseen species model with Euler transformation was used to estimate a lower bound on total TCR beta diversity. The public reads were quality trimmed at Q25 with fastp and then assembled into clones with MiXCR by TCRdb, keeping productive beta chains. A single entry per CDR3 protein holds the most common genes and DNA from its merged rows. TCRdb's processing, not the authors' own work, is the source of the V and J calls. The sample table lists some 1,500,000 distinct CDR3 sequences, approximately 42% of them with a count of one. The ten biggest clones cover more than 4% of the sample.

Trimmed from V: 8 bases; trimmed from J: 7 bases; junction bases lacking a gene match: 14. The germline V gene specifies MNHEY as CDR1 and SVGEGT as CDR2. The CDR3 covers 15 residues, taking in both the cysteine and the phenylalanine. The only DNA kept is the CDR3, 45 bases in frame from the first base. Donors were about 36 systemically healthy Caucasian individuals from Russia aged roughly 6 to 100 years. Each donor gave ten milliliters of peripheral blood, collected into EDTA-treated Vacutainer tubes. PBMCs were isolated by Ficoll-Paque density-gradient centrifugation, with at least 7 million obtained per sample. Trizol reagent was used to extract total RNA from the PBMCs, yielding at least 6 micrograms per sample. For every donor, flow cytometry on a PBMC aliquot measured the percentage of naive CD45RAhigh/CD27high T cells. This clonotype was seen more than once but under ten times. It lacks a known antigen. Base qualities are not at hand, and no much larger clone is one base apart.

The clonotype comes from a woman under 30 in good health. The chain joins TRBV6-2 or TRBV6-3 to TRBJ2-1; 7 bases in between match TRBD1. The source material was blood. The CDR3 region: CASQQDRVGKNEQFF. The DNA sequence reads TGTGCCAGCCAGCAAGACAGGGTTGGGAAAAATGAGCAGTTCTTC.